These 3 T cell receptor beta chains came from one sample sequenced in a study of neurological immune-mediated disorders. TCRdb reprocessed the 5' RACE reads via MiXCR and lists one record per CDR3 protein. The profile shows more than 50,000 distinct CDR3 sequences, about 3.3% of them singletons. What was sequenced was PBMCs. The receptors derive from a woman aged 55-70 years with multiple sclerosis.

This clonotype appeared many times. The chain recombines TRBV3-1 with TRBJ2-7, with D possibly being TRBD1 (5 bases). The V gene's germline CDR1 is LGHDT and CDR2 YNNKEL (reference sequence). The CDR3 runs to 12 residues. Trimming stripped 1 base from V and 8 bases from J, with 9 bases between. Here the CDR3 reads CASSQGGSKQYF. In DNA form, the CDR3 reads TGTGCCAGCAGCCAAGGGGGCTCGAAGCAGTACTTC.

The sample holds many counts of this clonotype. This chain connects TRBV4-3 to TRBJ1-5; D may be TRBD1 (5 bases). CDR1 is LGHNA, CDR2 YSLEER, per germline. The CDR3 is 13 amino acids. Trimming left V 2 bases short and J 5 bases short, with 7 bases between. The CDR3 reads CASSQRGDQPQHF. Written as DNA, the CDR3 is TGCGCCAGCAGCCAACGGGGGGATCAGCCCCAGCATTTT.

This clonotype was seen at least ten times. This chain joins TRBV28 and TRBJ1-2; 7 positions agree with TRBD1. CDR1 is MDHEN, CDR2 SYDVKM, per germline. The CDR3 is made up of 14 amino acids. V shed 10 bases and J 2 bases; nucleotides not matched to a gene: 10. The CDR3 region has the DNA TGTGCCACCCATCCCACACAGGGGAACTATGGCTACACCTTC. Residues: CATHPTQGNYGYTF.